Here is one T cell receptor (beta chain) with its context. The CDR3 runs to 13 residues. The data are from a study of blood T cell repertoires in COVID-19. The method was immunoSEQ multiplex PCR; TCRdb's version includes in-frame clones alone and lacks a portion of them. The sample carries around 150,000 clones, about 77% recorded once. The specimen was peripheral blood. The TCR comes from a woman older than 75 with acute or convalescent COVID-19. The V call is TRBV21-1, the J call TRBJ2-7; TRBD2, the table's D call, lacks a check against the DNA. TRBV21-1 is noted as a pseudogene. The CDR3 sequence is CAESRAPVYEQYF. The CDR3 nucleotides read TGTGCCGAGTCGAGGGCTCCGGTCTACGAGCAGTACTTC.